The rows below give T cell receptor beta chains drawn from one sample of a study of T cell responses to AZD1222 COVID-19 vaccine. Libraries were prepared by immunoSEQ multiplex PCR; TCRdb keeps only in-frame clonotypes and omits some of them. Of hundreds of thousands of clones listed, more than 85% are singletons. Material: peripheral blood, obtained on day 0 of MenACWY control vaccination. The receptors here all came from an adult in good health. Each CDR3 is given with its conserved first and last residue. The D gene is left open where the match is weak. Size values are once, few and many counts, or a class for expanded clones, and some rows have none.

CDR3aa: CASTPDRGQEQYF
CDR3nt: TGTGCCAGCACGCCGGACAGGGGGCAAGAGCAGTACTTC
abundance: -
v_gene: TRBV6-6
d_gene: TRBD1
j_gene: TRBJ2-7

CDR3aa: CASSRMDGANYGYTF
CDR3nt: TGTGCCAGTAGTAGGATGGACGGAGCTAACTATGGCTACACCTTC
abundance: once
v_gene: TRBV19
d_gene: -
j_gene: TRBJ1-2

CDR3aa: CASSATLDQPQHF
CDR3nt: TGTGCCAGCAGTGCCACGTTGGATCAGCCCCAGCATTTT
abundance: few
v_gene: TRBV6-6
d_gene: -
j_gene: TRBJ1-5

CDR3aa: CASSICASDLYNEQFF
CDR3nt: TGTGCCAGCAGCATCTGCGCTAGCGATCTCTACAATGAGCAGTTCTTC
abundance: -
v_gene: TRBV21-1
d_gene: -
j_gene: TRBJ2-1

CDR3aa: CASSPFGQGIPEQYF
CDR3nt: TGTGCCAGCAGCCCCTTCGGTCAGGGGATTCCCGAGCAGTACTTC
abundance: -
v_gene: TRBV28
d_gene: -
j_gene: TRBJ2-7

CDR3aa: CASSYEGGWTEAFF
CDR3nt: TGTGCCAGCAGTTACGAGGGGGGATGGACTGAAGCTTTCTTT
abundance: -
v_gene: TRBV6-6
d_gene: -
j_gene: TRBJ1-1

CDR3aa: CASSVGGSSYNSPLHF
CDR3nt: TGTGCCAGCAGCGTAGGCGGGAGCTCCTATAATTCACCCCTCCACTTT
abundance: -
v_gene: TRBV9
d_gene: -
j_gene: TRBJ1-6

CDR3aa: CAITDRGGRTEAFF
CDR3nt: TGTGCCATCACCGATCGGGGAGGTCGCACTGAAGCTTTCTTT
abundance: once
v_gene: TRBV10-3
d_gene: -
j_gene: TRBJ1-1

CDR3aa: CASSEGIPWGDTQYF
CDR3nt: TGTGCCAGCAGCGAAGGGATCCCGTGGGGGGATACGCAGTATTTT
abundance: -
v_gene: TRBV21-1
d_gene: -
j_gene: TRBJ2-3

CDR3aa: CASSLDPGEETQYF
CDR3nt: TGCGCCAGCAGCTTGGACCCGGGAGAGGAGACCCAGTACTTC
abundance: -
v_gene: TRBV5-1
d_gene: -
j_gene: TRBJ2-5

CDR3aa: CASSQPPRYEQYF
CDR3nt: TGTGCCAGCAGTCAACCTCCGCGTTACGAGCAGTACTTC
abundance: few
v_gene: TRBV6-2/TRBV6-3
d_gene: -
j_gene: TRBJ2-7

CDR3aa: CASSQGTQGLVSTEAFF
CDR3nt: TGTGCCAGCAGCCAAGGGACGCAGGGGTTGGTTAGCACTGAAGCTTTCTTT
abundance: -
v_gene: TRBV3-1/TRBV3-2
d_gene: -
j_gene: TRBJ1-1

CDR3aa: CASSVLAGAADTQYF
CDR3nt: TGTGCCAGCAGCGTACTAGCGGGGGCTGCAGATACGCAGTATTTT
abundance: -
v_gene: TRBV6-4
d_gene: TRBD2
j_gene: TRBJ2-3

CDR3aa: CASSRGPLYNEQFF
CDR3nt: TGTGCCAGCAGTCGGGGGCCCCTCTACAATGAGCAGTTCTTC
abundance: -
v_gene: TRBV7-8
d_gene: -
j_gene: TRBJ2-1

CDR3aa: CASSIWTGDQPQHF
CDR3nt: TGTGCCAGTAGTATTTGGACCGGGGATCAGCCCCAGCATTTT
abundance: -
v_gene: TRBV19
d_gene: -
j_gene: TRBJ1-5

CDR3aa: CASSPPGQARVGYTF
CDR3nt: TGTGCCAGTAGTCCACCCGGACAGGCGAGGGTCGGCTACACCTTC
abundance: -
v_gene: TRBV19
d_gene: TRBD1
j_gene: TRBJ1-2

CDR3aa: CAWSPRGGSYGYTF
CDR3nt: TGTGCCTGGAGTCCCAGGGGGGGAAGCTATGGCTACACCTTC
abundance: once
v_gene: TRBV30
d_gene: TRBD1
j_gene: TRBJ1-2

CDR3aa: CASSHRDRGRTTYGYTF
CDR3nt: TGTGCCAGCAGCCATCGGGACAGGGGGAGAACTACTTATGGCTACACCTTC
abundance: -
v_gene: TRBV3-1/TRBV3-2
d_gene: TRBD1
j_gene: TRBJ1-2

CDR3aa: CASTLGQRDTIYF
CDR3nt: TGTGCCAGCACCCTCGGACAACGGGACACCATATATTTT
abundance: -
v_gene: TRBV6-5
d_gene: -
j_gene: TRBJ1-3

CDR3aa: CASRDRGGKTEAFF
CDR3nt: TGTGCCAGTAGGGACAGGGGCGGTAAAACTGAAGCTTTCTTT
abundance: -
v_gene: TRBV19
d_gene: TRBD1
j_gene: TRBJ1-1

CDR3aa: CASSVGPSSYNEQFF
CDR3nt: TGTGCCAGCAGCGTAGGTCCAAGCTCCTACAATGAGCAGTTCTTC
abundance: -
v_gene: TRBV9
d_gene: -
j_gene: TRBJ2-1

CDR3aa: CASSVQGGTNEKLFF
CDR3nt: TGTGCCAGCAGCGTCCAAGGGGGGACTAATGAAAAACTGTTTTTT
abundance: -
v_gene: TRBV7-6
d_gene: -
j_gene: TRBJ1-4

CDR3aa: CASSLGGEANVLTF
CDR3nt: TGCGCCAGCAGCTTGGGCGGGGAAGCCAACGTCCTGACTTTC
abundance: once
v_gene: TRBV5-1
d_gene: -
j_gene: TRBJ2-6

CDR3aa: CASSSHGYYGYTF
CDR3nt: TGTGCCAGCAGCTCCCACGGATACTATGGCTACACCTTC
abundance: -
v_gene: TRBV11-2
d_gene: -
j_gene: TRBJ1-2

CDR3aa: CASSVQGSSEKLFF
CDR3nt: TGTGCCAGCAGCGTACAGGGGTCTAGCGAAAAACTGTTTTTT
abundance: -
v_gene: TRBV7-8
d_gene: TRBD1
j_gene: TRBJ1-4

CDR3aa: CASSMRGVTGELFF
CDR3nt: TGTGCCAGTAGTATGAGGGGGGTCACCGGGGAGCTGTTTTTT
abundance: -
v_gene: TRBV19
d_gene: -
j_gene: TRBJ2-2

CDR3aa: CASSYSRVSSQPQHF
CDR3nt: TGTGCCAGCAGTTACTCTCGGGTCTCCTCTCAGCCCCAGCATTTT
abundance: once
v_gene: TRBV6-5
d_gene: -
j_gene: TRBJ1-5

CDR3aa: CASSYADRAGIYGYTF
CDR3nt: TGTGCCAGCAGTTACGCAGACAGGGCTGGAATCTATGGCTACACCTTC
abundance: -
v_gene: TRBV6-5
d_gene: TRBD1
j_gene: TRBJ1-2

CDR3aa: CASSREMNTEAFF
CDR3nt: TGTGCCAGCAGTAGGGAGATGAACACTGAAGCTTTCTTT
abundance: -
v_gene: TRBV6-5
d_gene: -
j_gene: TRBJ1-1

CDR3aa: CASSYQLPGFRGTDTQYF
CDR3nt: TGTGCCAGCAGTTATCAATTGCCGGGATTCAGGGGCACAGATACGCAGTATTTT
abundance: -
v_gene: TRBV27
d_gene: -
j_gene: TRBJ2-3

CDR3aa: CASSLGNANYGYTF
CDR3nt: TGTGCCAGCAGCTTGGGGAATGCTAACTATGGCTACACCTTC
abundance: -
v_gene: TRBV5-6
d_gene: -
j_gene: TRBJ1-2

CDR3aa: CASTLGVNYGYTF
CDR3nt: TGCGCCAGCACGCTAGGGGTGAACTATGGCTACACCTTC
abundance: -
v_gene: TRBV4-1
d_gene: -
j_gene: TRBJ1-2

CDR3aa: CASSSFYEQYF
CDR3nt: TGTGCCAGCAGTTCCTTCTACGAGCAGTACTTC
abundance: -
v_gene: TRBV12-3/TRBV12-4
d_gene: -
j_gene: TRBJ2-7

CDR3aa: CASSIGGQPQHF
CDR3nt: TGTGCCAGTAGTATAGGGGGCCAGCCCCAGCATTTT
abundance: -
v_gene: TRBV19
d_gene: -
j_gene: TRBJ1-5

CDR3aa: CASRTGLQPQHF
CDR3nt: TGTGCCAGCAGGACAGGGCTCCAGCCCCAGCATTTT
abundance: once
v_gene: TRBV28
d_gene: TRBD1
j_gene: TRBJ1-5

CDR3aa: CASSQIRVGELFF
CDR3nt: TGTGCCAGCAGCCAAATCCGGGTCGGGGAGCTGTTTTTT
abundance: few
v_gene: TRBV12-3/TRBV12-4
d_gene: -
j_gene: TRBJ2-2

CDR3aa: CASRPGLDNSPLHF
CDR3nt: TGTGCCAGCCGCCCGGGGTTAGATAATTCACCCCTCCACTTT
abundance: -
v_gene: TRBV27
d_gene: -
j_gene: TRBJ1-6

CDR3aa: CASSLQIQSPLHF
CDR3nt: TGTGCCAGCAGCTTACAGATTCAATCACCCCTCCACTTT
abundance: -
v_gene: TRBV7-2
d_gene: -
j_gene: TRBJ1-6

CDR3aa: CASTVLGAEEKLFF
CDR3nt: TGTGCCAGTACCGTCCTGGGGGCTGAAGAAAAACTGTTTTTT
abundance: -
v_gene: TRBV19
d_gene: -
j_gene: TRBJ1-4

CDR3aa: CASSFRGPDTEAFF
CDR3nt: TGTGCCAGCAGTTTTAGGGGGCCGGACACTGAAGCTTTCTTT
abundance: -
v_gene: TRBV27
d_gene: TRBD1
j_gene: TRBJ1-1

CDR3aa: CASSRRGGLQETQYF
CDR3nt: TGTGCCAGCAGTCGAAGGGGGGGCCTGCAAGAGACCCAGTACTTC
abundance: -
v_gene: TRBV6-2/TRBV6-3
d_gene: -
j_gene: TRBJ2-5

CDR3aa: CASSPTPTGRTGGHYGYTF
CDR3nt: TGTGCCAGCAGCCCCACCCCTACCGGCAGGACAGGGGGCCACTATGGCTACACCTTC
abundance: -
v_gene: TRBV9
d_gene: TRBD1
j_gene: TRBJ1-2

CDR3aa: CASSFGQGATDTQYF
CDR3nt: TGTGCCAGCAGCTTCGGTCAGGGGGCTACAGATACGCAGTATTTT
abundance: -
v_gene: TRBV5-8
d_gene: TRBD1
j_gene: TRBJ2-3

CDR3aa: CASSRGRPNYGYTF
CDR3nt: TGTGCCAGCAGTCGGGGTAGACCTAACTATGGCTACACCTTC
abundance: -
v_gene: TRBV2
d_gene: -
j_gene: TRBJ1-2

CDR3aa: CASSSGGVYNEQFF
CDR3nt: TGTGCCAGCAGTTCAGGGGGCGTTTACAATGAGCAGTTCTTC
abundance: -
v_gene: TRBV6-6
d_gene: TRBD1
j_gene: TRBJ2-1

CDR3aa: CAISESGGYGYTF
CDR3nt: TGTGCCATCAGTGAGTCGGGGGGCTATGGCTACACCTTC
abundance: -
v_gene: TRBV10-3
d_gene: -
j_gene: TRBJ1-2

CDR3aa: CASSLAQVREQYF
CDR3nt: TGTGCCAGCAGCTTAGCGCAGGTTCGCGAGCAGTACTTC
abundance: once
v_gene: TRBV7-8
d_gene: -
j_gene: TRBJ2-7

CDR3aa: CASSGQGGGFSPLHF
CDR3nt: TGTGCCAGCAGCGGACAGGGAGGAGGGTTTTCACCCCTCCACTTT
abundance: -
v_gene: TRBV6-5
d_gene: TRBD1
j_gene: TRBJ1-6